This T cell receptor beta chain was identified in a study of cytomegalovirus exposure and HLA in healthy donors. About the research overall: Drawn from HLA-typed donors, around 85 million unique TCRs were held in an early data release. Whole-study results and caveats: Within an earlier analysis, most TCR beta V segments proved productive either about 90% or about 30% of the time.

With 60 Vbeta and 13 Jbeta primers, the PCR was carried out. Here immunoSEQ multiplex PCR was the method, and the copy in TCRdb shows in-frame clones only, minus some. The sample holds 75,000 to 80,000 clones, 78% seen once. Notes on this clone: Its antigen remains unidentified.

This receptor was identified in a woman aged 40 to 50 in good health and CMV-seropositive. Input material: PBMCs.

CDR3 nucleotide sequence: TGTGCCAGGGGGGGTGTGCCCTTAAACACCGGGGAGCTGTTTTTT. Protein product: CARGGVPLNTGELFF. V and J are TRBV27 and TRBJ2-2; weak D call: TRBD2 (6 bases). Trimming left V 9 bases short and J 2 bases short, with 16 bases between. The CDR3 runs 15 residues. CDR1 is MNHEY, CDR2 SMNVEV, per germline (reference sequence).